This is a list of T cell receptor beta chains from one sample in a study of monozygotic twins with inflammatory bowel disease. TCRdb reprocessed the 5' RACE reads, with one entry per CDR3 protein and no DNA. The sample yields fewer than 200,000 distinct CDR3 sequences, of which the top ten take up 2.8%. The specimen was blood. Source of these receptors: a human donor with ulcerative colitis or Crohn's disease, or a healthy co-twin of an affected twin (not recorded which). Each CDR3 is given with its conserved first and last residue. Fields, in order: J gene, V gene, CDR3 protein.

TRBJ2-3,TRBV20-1,CSAYLSTDTQYF
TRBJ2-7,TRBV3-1,CASSLGLSYEQYF
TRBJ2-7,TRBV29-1,CSVAPSGSYEQYF
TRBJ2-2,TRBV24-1,CATSEMTGFNTGELFF
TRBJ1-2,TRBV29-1,CSVDRGYGYTF
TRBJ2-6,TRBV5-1,CASSLELGPGANVLTF
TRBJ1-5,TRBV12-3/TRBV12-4,CASRNENQPQHF
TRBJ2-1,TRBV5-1,CASSSGGLAGLDNEQFF
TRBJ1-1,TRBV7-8,CASSQQLNTEAFF
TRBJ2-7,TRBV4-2,CASSQEGTIASEQYF